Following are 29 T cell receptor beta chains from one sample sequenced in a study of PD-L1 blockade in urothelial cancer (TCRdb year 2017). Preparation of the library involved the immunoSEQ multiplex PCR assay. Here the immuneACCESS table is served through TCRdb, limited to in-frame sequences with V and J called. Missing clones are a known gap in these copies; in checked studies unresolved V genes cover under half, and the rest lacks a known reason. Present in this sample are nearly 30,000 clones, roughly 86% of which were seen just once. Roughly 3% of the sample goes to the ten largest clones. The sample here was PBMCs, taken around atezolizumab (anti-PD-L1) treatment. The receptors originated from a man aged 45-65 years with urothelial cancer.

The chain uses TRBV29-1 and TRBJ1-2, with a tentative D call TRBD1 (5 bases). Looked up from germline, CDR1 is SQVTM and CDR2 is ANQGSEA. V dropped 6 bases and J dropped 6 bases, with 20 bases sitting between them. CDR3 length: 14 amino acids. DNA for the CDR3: TGCAGCGTCCAAAAATGGGGGGGAGAGGATGGCTACACCTTC. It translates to CSVQKWGGEDGYTF.

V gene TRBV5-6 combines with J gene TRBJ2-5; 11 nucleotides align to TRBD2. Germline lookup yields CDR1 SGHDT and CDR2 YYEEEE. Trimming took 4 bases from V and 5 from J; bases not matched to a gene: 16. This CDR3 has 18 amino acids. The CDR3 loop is CASSPYLLLAGVPETQYF. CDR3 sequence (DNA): TGTGCCAGCAGCCCCTATCTGCTACTAGCGGGGGTCCCGGAGACCCAGTACTTC.

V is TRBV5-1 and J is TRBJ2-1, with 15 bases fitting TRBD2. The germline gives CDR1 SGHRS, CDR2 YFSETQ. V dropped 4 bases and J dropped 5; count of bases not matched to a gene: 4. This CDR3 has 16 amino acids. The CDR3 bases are TGCGCCAGCAGCACGGGACTAGCGGGGGGCCACAATGAGCAGTTCTTC. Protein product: CASSTGLAGGHNEQFF.

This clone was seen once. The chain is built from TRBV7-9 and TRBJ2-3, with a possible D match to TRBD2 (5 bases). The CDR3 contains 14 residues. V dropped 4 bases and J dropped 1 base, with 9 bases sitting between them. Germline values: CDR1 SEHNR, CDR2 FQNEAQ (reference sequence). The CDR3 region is CASSSLERTDTQYF. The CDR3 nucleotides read TGTGCCAGCAGCTCACTAGAACGCACAGATACGCAGTATTTT.

The DNA for the CDR3 is TGTGCCAGCAGCAACATAGCGGGAGGGCCCGCCGGGGAGCTGTTTTTT. Protein: CASSNIAGGPAGELFF. The rearrangement links TRBV6-6 to TRBJ2-2, with 11 bases that match TRBD2. Germline V lookup: CDR1 MNHNY, CDR2 SVGAGI (reference sequence). CDR3 length equals 16 residues. J lost 6 bases, V lost 6 bases, and 9 bases had no gene match.

CDR3 nucleotides: TGTGCCAGCAGCCCCAGGGGGAGCCAAGAGACCCAGTACTTC. Translating it yields CASSPRGSQETQYF. V gene TRBV7-9 combines with J gene TRBJ2-5, with 7 bases lining up with TRBD1. This CDR3 region has 14 residues. Germline-derived CDR1 and CDR2 are SEHNR and FQNEAQ (reference sequence). Germline trimming cut 5 bases from V and 1 base from J; bases unmatched to any gene: 4.

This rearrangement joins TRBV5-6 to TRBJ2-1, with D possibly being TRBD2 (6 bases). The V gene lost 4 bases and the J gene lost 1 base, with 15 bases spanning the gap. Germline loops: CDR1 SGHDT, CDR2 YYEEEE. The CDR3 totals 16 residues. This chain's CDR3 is CASSDLRRGSYNEQFF. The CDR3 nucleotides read TGTGCCAGCAGCGACTTGAGGAGGGGATCCTACAATGAGCAGTTCTTC. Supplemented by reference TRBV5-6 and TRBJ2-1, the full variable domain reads DAGVTQSPTHLIKTRGQQVTLRCSPKSGHDTVSWYQQALGQGPQFIFQYYEEEERQRGNFPDRFSGHQFPNYSSELNVNALLLGDSALYLCASSDLRRGSYNEQFFGPGTRLTVL.

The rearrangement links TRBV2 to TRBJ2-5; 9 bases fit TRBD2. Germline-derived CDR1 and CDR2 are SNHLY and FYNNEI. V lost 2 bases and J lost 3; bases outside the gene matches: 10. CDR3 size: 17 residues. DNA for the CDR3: TGTGCCAGCAGTGAATGGGGGAGGAAGCGGGAGGAAGAGACCCAGTACTTC. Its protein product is CASSEWGRKREEETQYF. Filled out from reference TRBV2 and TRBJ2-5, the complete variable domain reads EPEVTQTPSHQVTQMGQEVILRCVPISNHLYFYWYRQILGQKVEFLVSFYNNEISEKSEIFDDQFSVERPDGSNFTLKIRSTKLEDSAMYFCASSEWGRKREEETQYFGPGTRLLVL.

The CDR3 here is CASSSGTGRGYTF. In DNA form, the CDR3 reads TGTGCCAGCAGCTCGGGGACAGGGCGCGGCTACACCTTC. J is TRBJ1-2 and V is TRBV7-8, with TRBD1 matching over 9 bases. V gave up 4 bases and J gave up 8 bases; unmatched junction bases: 5. Germline values: CDR1 SGHVS, CDR2 FQNEAQ. This CDR3 is 13 amino acids long.

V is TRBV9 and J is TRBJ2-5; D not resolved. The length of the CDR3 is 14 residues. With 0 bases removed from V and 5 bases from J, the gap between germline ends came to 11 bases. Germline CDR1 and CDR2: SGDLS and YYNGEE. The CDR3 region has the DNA TGTGCCAGCAGCGTAGGGTCGGGTTTTGAGACCCAGTACTTC. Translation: CASSVGSGFETQYF. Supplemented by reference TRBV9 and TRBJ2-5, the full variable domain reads DSGVTQTPKHLITATGQRVTLRCSPRSGDLSVYWYQQSLDQGLQFLIQYYNGEERAKGNILERFSAQQFPDLHSELNLSSLELGDSALYFCASSVGSGFETQYFGPGTRLLVL.

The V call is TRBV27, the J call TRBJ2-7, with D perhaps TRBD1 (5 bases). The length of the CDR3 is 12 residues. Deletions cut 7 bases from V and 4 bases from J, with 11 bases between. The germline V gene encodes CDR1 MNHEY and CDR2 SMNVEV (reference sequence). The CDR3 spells CASTSTAYEQYF. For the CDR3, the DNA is TGTGCCAGCACCTCGACAGCATACGAGCAGTACTTC.

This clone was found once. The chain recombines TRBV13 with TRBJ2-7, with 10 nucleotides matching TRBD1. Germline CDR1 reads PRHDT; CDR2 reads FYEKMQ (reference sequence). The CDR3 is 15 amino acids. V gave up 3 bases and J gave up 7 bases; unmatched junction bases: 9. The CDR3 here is CASSFNLGQGIEQYF. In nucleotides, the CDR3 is TGTGCCAGCAGCTTTAATTTGGGACAGGGGATAGAGCAGTACTTC.

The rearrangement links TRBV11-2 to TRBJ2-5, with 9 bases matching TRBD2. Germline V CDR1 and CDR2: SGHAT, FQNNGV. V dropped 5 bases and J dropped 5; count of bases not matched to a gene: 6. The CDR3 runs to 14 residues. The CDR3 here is CASSAGTSSETQYF. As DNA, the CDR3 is TGTGCCAGCAGCGCCGGGACTAGCTCCGAGACCCAGTACTTC.

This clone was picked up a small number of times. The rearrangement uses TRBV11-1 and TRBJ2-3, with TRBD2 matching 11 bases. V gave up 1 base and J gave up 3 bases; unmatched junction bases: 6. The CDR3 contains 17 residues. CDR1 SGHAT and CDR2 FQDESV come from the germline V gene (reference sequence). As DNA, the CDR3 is TGTGCCAGCAGCTTAGGGGCCTCTAGCGGGGGGACAGATACGCAGTATTTT. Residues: CASSLGASSGGTDTQYF.

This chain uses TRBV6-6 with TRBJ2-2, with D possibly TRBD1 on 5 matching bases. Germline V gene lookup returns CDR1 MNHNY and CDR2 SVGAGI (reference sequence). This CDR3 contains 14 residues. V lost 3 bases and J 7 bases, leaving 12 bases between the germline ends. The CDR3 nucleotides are TGTGCCAGCAGTTATCAGGGCGACAGCGGGGAGCTGTTTTTT. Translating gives CASSYQGDSGELFF.

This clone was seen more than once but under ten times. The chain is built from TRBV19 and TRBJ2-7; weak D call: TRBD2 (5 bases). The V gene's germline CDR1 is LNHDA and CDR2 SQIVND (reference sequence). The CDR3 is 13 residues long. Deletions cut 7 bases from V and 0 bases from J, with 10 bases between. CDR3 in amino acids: CASTRTGSYEQYF. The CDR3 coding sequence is TGTGCCAGTACCCGGACTGGCTCCTACGAGCAGTACTTC.

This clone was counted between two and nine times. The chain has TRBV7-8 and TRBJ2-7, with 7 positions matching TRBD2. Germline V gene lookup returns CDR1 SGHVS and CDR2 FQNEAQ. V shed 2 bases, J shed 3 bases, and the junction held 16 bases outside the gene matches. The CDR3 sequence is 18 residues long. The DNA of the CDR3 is TGTGCCAGCAGCTTATCTCCTAGCGGCCCGACGGGGAACTACGAGCAGTACTTC. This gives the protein CASSLSPSGPTGNYEQYF.

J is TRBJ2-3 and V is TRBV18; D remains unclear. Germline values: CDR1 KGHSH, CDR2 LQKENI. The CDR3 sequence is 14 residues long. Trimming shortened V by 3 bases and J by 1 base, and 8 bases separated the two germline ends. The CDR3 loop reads CASSPLSGTDTQYF. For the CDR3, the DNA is TGTGCCAGCTCACCGTTGAGCGGCACAGATACGCAGTATTTT.

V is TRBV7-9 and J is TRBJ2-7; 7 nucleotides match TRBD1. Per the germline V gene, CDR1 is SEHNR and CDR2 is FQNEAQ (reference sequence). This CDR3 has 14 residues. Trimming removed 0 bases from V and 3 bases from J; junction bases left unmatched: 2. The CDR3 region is CASSLAGGDYEQYF. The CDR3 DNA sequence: TGTGCCAGCAGCTTAGCAGGGGGCGACTACGAGCAGTACTTC.

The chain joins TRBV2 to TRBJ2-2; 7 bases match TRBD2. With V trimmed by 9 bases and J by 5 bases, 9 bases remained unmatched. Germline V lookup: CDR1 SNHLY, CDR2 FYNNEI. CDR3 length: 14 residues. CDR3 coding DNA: TGTGCCAGACGAAAGGCAGCGGGAACCGGGGAGCTGTTTTTT. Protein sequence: CARRKAAGTGELFF.

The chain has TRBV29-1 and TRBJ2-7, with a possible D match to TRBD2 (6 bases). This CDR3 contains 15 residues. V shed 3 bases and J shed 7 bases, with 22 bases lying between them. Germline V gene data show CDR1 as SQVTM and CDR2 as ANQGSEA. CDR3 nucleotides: TGCAGCGTTGAGACTTCCCGAGGAGGGACGGGGGAGCAGTACTTC. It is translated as CSVETSRGGTGEQYF.

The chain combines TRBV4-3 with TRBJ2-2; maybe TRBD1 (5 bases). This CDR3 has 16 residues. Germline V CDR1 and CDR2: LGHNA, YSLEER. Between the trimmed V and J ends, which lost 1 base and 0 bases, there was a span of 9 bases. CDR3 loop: CASSQVTGTNTGELFF. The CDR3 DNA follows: TGCGCCAGCAGCCAAGTTACAGGCACGAACACCGGGGAGCTGTTTTTT.

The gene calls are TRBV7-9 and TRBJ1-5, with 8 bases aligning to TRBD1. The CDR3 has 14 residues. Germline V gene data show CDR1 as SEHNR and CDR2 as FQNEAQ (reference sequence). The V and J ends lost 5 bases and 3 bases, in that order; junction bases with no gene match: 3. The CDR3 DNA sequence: TGTGCCAGCAGCCAGGACAGGGTCAATCAGCCCCAGCATTTT. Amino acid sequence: CASSQDRVNQPQHF.

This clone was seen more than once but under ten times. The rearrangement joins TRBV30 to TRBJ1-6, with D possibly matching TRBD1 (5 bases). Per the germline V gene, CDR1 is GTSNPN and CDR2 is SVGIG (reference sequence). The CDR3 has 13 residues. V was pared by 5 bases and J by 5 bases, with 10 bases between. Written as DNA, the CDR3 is TGTGCCTGGGCTGGGGGGGATAATTCACCCCTCCACTTT. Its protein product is CAWAGGDNSPLHF.

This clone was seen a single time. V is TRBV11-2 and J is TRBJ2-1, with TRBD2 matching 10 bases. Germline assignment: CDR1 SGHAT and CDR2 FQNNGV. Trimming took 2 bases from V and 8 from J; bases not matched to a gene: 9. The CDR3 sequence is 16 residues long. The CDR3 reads CASSLSRGLAGDEQFF. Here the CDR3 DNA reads TGTGCCAGCAGCTTAAGCCGAGGGCTAGCGGGAGATGAGCAGTTCTTC.

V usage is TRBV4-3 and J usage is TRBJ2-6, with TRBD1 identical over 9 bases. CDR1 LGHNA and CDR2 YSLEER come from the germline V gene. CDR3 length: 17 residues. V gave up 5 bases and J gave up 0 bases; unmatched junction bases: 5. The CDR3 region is CASSVRQGVSGANVLTF. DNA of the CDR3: TGCGCCAGCAGCGTTCGACAGGGGGTCTCTGGGGCCAACGTCCTGACTTTC.

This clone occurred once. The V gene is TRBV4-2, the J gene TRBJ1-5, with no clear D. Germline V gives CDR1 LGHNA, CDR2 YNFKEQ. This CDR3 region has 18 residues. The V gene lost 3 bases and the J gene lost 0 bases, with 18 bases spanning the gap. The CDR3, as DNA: TGTGCCAGCAGCCACCCCTCAGAGGGCAGCAATAGCAATCAGCCCCAGCATTTT. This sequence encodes CASSHPSEGSNSNQPQHF.

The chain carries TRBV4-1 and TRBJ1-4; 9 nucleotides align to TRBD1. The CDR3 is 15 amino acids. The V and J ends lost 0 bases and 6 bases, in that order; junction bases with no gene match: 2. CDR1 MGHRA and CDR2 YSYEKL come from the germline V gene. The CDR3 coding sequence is TGCGCCAGCAGCCAAGAACAGGGGGCGCATGAAAAACTGTTTTTT. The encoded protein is CASSQEQGAHEKLFF.

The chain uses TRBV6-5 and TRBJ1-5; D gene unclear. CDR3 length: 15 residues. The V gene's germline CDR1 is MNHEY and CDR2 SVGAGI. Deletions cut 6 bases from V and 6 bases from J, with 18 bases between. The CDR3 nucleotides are TGTGCCAGCAGGTCAGTCCGGGCGGGAGGTCAGCCCCAGCATTTT. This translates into CASRSVRAGGQPQHF.